Listed below are T cell receptor beta chains from one sample, sequenced in a study of OX40 agonist ivuxolimab in advanced cancers. Sequencing was performed with immunoSEQ multiplex PCR; in TCRdb, only in-frame clones are kept and a portion is missing. Among about 75,000 clones listed, 87% were seen once. The sample here was CD4+ or CD8+ T cells sorted from blood, taken in a trial of the OX40 agonist ivuxolimab. The receptors derive from an adult with an advanced solid tumor such as melanoma, head and neck, liver or kidney cancer. Each CDR3 is given without its conserved first and last residue. Fields, in order: V gene, clone size, CDR3 protein. Part of the rows lack a size; the others show once, few, many or a class for expanded clones.

V gene: TRBV5-1; clone size: -; CDR3 protein: ASSPRQASSYEQY
V gene: TRBV30; clone size: -; CDR3 protein: ACPSGTSNYGYT
V gene: TRBV9; clone size: -; CDR3 protein: ASSVATWENYGYT
V gene: TRBV5-1; clone size: -; CDR3 protein: ASSFGGAGSNQPQH
V gene: TRBV5-1; clone size: few; CDR3 protein: ASSLAPWGSEAF
V gene: TRBV7-3; clone size: -; CDR3 protein: ASSPAGSYEQY
V gene: TRBV11-2; clone size: -; CDR3 protein: ASSLDPGQGEAF
V gene: TRBV5-1; clone size: few; CDR3 protein: ASSLRPSLLNEKLF
V gene: TRBV29-1; clone size: few; CDR3 protein: SVVASGRTDTQY
V gene: TRBV18; clone size: -; CDR3 protein: ASSLGVSGGYEQY
V gene: TRBV11-2; clone size: -; CDR3 protein: ASSLVPLGGGRDEQF
V gene: TRBV7-9; clone size: -; CDR3 protein: ASSLGGSSGNTIY
V gene: TRBV15; clone size: -; CDR3 protein: ATSRDQGPQETQY
V gene: TRBV5-1; clone size: -; CDR3 protein: ASSLGRPSYNEQF
V gene: TRBV6-1; clone size: few; CDR3 protein: ASSGGGTGYNEQF
V gene: TRBV7-3; clone size: once; CDR3 protein: ASSPGGPPDTQY
V gene: TRBV5-4; clone size: -; CDR3 protein: ASSPTSGGAAGELF
V gene: TRBV30; clone size: once; CDR3 protein: AWSPRIQGRYEQY
V gene: TRBV5-5; clone size: -; CDR3 protein: ASSLGVGTGVGNTIY
V gene: TRBV20-1; clone size: -; CDR3 protein: SASTGYGYT
V gene: TRBV10-3; clone size: -; CDR3 protein: AIGSRNSPNNEQF
V gene: TRBV9; clone size: -; CDR3 protein: ASSVARFRDTDTQY
V gene: TRBV10-2; clone size: -; CDR3 protein: ASSESIAKNIQY
V gene: TRBV28; clone size: -; CDR3 protein: ASSPGWGSLRDTQY
V gene: TRBV6-1; clone size: -; CDR3 protein: ASTGRGYEQY
V gene: TRBV15; clone size: -; CDR3 protein: ATSRGPGGRYSPLH
V gene: TRBV19; clone size: -; CDR3 protein: ASSSGAGDTQY
V gene: TRBV6-6; clone size: -; CDR3 protein: ASRAARQGVEQY
V gene: TRBV25-1; clone size: -; CDR3 protein: ASSGLAGGPANTGELF
V gene: TRBV19; clone size: -; CDR3 protein: ASTDRGISQPQH
V gene: TRBV9; clone size: -; CDR3 protein: ASSVAEGGGREQY
V gene: TRBV6-6; clone size: -; CDR3 protein: ASSPRSSGADTQY
V gene: TRBV6-1; clone size: -; CDR3 protein: ASRDGTGRIEKLF
V gene: TRBV19; clone size: -; CDR3 protein: ASERGVVNIQY
V gene: TRBV10-3; clone size: -; CDR3 protein: AISDYNEQF
V gene: TRBV2; clone size: -; CDR3 protein: ASSDPLGARGDTQY
V gene: TRBV6-5; clone size: -; CDR3 protein: ASNRLGRPNVLT
V gene: TRBV5-8; clone size: -; CDR3 protein: ASSFTPLSGNTIY
V gene: TRBV4-2; clone size: -; CDR3 protein: ASSQGRGINQPQH
V gene: TRBV11-1; clone size: -; CDR3 protein: ASSFTTGADTQY
V gene: TRBV18; clone size: -; CDR3 protein: ASSPRDTNTEAF
V gene: TRBV13; clone size: -; CDR3 protein: ASSLAPTGTSGNTIY
V gene: TRBV12-5; clone size: -; CDR3 protein: ASGLVGSGQGGYGYT
V gene: TRBV6-5; clone size: -; CDR3 protein: ASSYSRSGEQPQH
V gene: TRBV9; clone size: -; CDR3 protein: ASSVGDGRPNEQF